This T cell receptor (beta chain) was identified during a study of OX40 agonist ivuxolimab in advanced cancers. For the study at large: As their treatment, patients were administered ivuxolimab, an agonistic anti-OX40 (CD134) antibody. Partial responses, seen in three patients, involved one hepatocellular carcinoma and two cutaneous melanomas.

At cycle 4 day 1, cycle 7 day 1, and baseline, blood was sampled. Study-level points and caveats: Antigen specificity remained undetermined for the expanded peripheral T cells.

From germline, CDR1 is SGHRS and CDR2 YFSETQ. The CDR3 consists of 14 residues. The V gene end was trimmed by 1 base and the J gene end by 5 bases; junction bases not matched to a gene: 6. Libraries were prepared by immunoSEQ multiplex PCR; TCRdb keeps only in-frame clonotypes and omits some of them. The sample has tens of thousands of clones; around 93% are singletons. Note on this clone: Antigen unknown.

This chain links TRBV5-1 with TRBJ2-7, with 7 bases identical to TRBD2. This TCR was recovered from an adult with an advanced solid tumor such as melanoma, head and neck, liver or kidney cancer. Here the sequenced sample was CD4+ or CD8+ T cells sorted from blood, taken in a trial of the OX40 agonist ivuxolimab. The CDR3 region has the DNA TGCGCCAGCAGCTTGCGCGGGAGTATCAACGAGCAGTACTTC. It is translated as CASSLRGSINEQYF.